Shown below are 23 T cell receptor beta chains from a single sample sequenced in a study of neurological immune-mediated disorders. TCRdb passed the 5' RACE reads through MiXCR, listing each CDR3 protein once. The sample records around 71,000 distinct CDR3 sequences, approximately 14% being singletons. This sample's time point: longitudinal time-point 1 (baseline). The sequencing input was PBMCs. Receptors originate from a female donor with HTLV-1-associated myelopathy (HAM/TSP).

This rearrangement joins TRBV19 to TRBJ2-5; possibly TRBD1 or TRBD2 for D (5 bases each). V was trimmed by 5 bases and J by 3 bases, leaving 16 bases between them. Germline lookup yields CDR1 LNHDA and CDR2 SQIVND (reference sequence). The CDR3 has 15 residues. The CDR3 is CASSSVGLGEETQYF. CDR3 in DNA: TGTGCCAGTAGTTCCGTGGGTCTGGGGGAAGAGACCCAGTACTTC.

In this sample, this clonotype turned up many times. The chain employs TRBV10-1 and TRBJ2-7, with D perhaps TRBD2 (5 bases). The CDR3 length is 12 residues. Germline CDR1 is WNHNN and CDR2 is SYGVQD (reference sequence). The ends were cut back, 2 bases at V and 7 bases at J, with 9 bases in the middle. CDR3 sequence (DNA): TGCGCCAGCAGTGAGAACTCGGGGGAGCAGTACTTC. Translating gives CASSENSGEQYF.

This chain links TRBV2 with TRBJ1-5, with 7 nucleotides matching TRBD1. Germline V gene data show CDR1 as SNHLY and CDR2 as FYNNEI. V shed 2 bases and J 5 bases; nucleotides not matched to a gene: 9. The CDR3 runs to 16 residues. The DNA for the CDR3 is TGTGCCAGCAGTGAATGGGTAGGGGGCTTGTATCAGCCCCAGCATTTT. It translates to CASSEWVGGLYQPQHF.

Points on this clonotype: Sequence at one end of the junction differs from germline and may be a read error. The J gene is TRBJ2-2, the V gene TRBV27; maybe TRBD2 (6 bases). This CDR3 spans 16 amino acids. The germline CDR1 and CDR2 sequences are MNHEY and SMNVEV (reference sequence). CDR3 amino acids: CVSSLFSVAGQGEMFF. The CDR3 DNA is TGTGTCAGCAGTTTATTTTCTGTGGCGGGGCAAGGGGAGATGTTTTTT.

This clonotype was recorded many times. The chain has TRBV28 and TRBJ2-6, with D unclear. V was trimmed by 5 bases and J by 0 bases, leaving 8 bases between them. Per germline, CDR1 MDHEN and CDR2 SYDVKM. This CDR3 contains 15 residues. This CDR3 reads CASSAPGSGANVLTF. In nucleotides, the CDR3 is TGTGCCAGCAGTGCTCCGGGCTCTGGGGCCAACGTCCTGACTTTC.

Only a few counts were recorded for this clonotype. This chain connects TRBV11-2 to TRBJ2-2; 10 nucleotides line up with TRBD2. The CDR3 contains 17 residues. CDR1 is SGHAT and CDR2 is FQNNGV in the germline V gene. With 8 bases clipped from V and 7 bases from J, the junction kept 16 bases outside the gene matches. Written as DNA, the CDR3 is TGTGCCAGCGCCCGGAAAGCGGGGGGGCAGGAGAACGGGGAGCTGTTTTTT. Amino acid sequence: CASARKAGGQENGELFF.

This clonotype was counted at least ten times. This chain links TRBV5-5 with TRBJ2-1; D may correspond to TRBD1 or TRBD2 (5 bases each). Germline loops: CDR1 SGHKS, CDR2 YYEKEE (reference sequence). With 0 bases removed from V and 3 bases from J, the gap between germline ends came to 10 bases. The CDR3 totals 15 residues. The CDR3 coding sequence is TGTGCCAGCAGCTTGGCAGGGAGCGGCTACAATGAGCAGTTCTTC. The encoded protein is CASSLAGSGYNEQFF.

This clonotype was detected ten times or more. The chain recombines TRBV7-2 with TRBJ2-3; 8 bases are a match to TRBD2. The CDR3 contains 14 residues. Germline V gene sequence: CDR1 SGHTA, CDR2 FQGNSA. J lost 4 bases, V lost 5 bases, and 5 bases had no gene match. The CDR3 coding sequence is TGTGCCAGCAGCCCGGGGGGGTCGGCAGATACGCAGTATTTT. Amino acids: CASSPGGSADTQYF.

This clonotype has ten or more counts. J is TRBJ2-2 and V is TRBV6-1, with 9 bases fitting TRBD1. CDR1 MNHNS and CDR2 SASEGT come from the germline V gene. The CDR3 totals 15 residues. J was trimmed by 3 bases and V by 6 bases; bases with no gene match: 5. CDR3 residues: CASRSGTGHTGELFF. Written as DNA, the CDR3 is TGTGCCAGCAGATCCGGGACAGGGCACACCGGGGAGCTGTTTTTT.

This clonotype has ten or more counts. The chain is built from TRBV7-8 and TRBJ1-1; no clear D gene. The CDR3 extends over 13 amino acids. V was cut by 5 bases and J by 10 bases, with 17 bases left in between. From germline, CDR1 is SGHVS and CDR2 FQNEAQ. The CDR3 DNA sequence: TGTGCCAGCAGCCTAGGGTACCAAATGGGAGCTTTCTTT. It encodes CASSLGYQMGAFF.

This clonotype was counted ten times or more. Relative to the germline gene, one junction end is altered; a read error may explain this. The genes are TRBV6-1 and TRBJ2-4, with 9 nucleotides matching TRBD1. The germline gives CDR1 MNHNS, CDR2 SASEGT. CDR3 length equals 14 residues. The CDR3 DNA reads as TGTACCAGCACCAGGGACAGGGAGAACGTCATTCAGTACTTC. Protein product: CTSTRDRENVIQYF.

This clonotype showed up many times. J is TRBJ1-1 and V is TRBV20-1; D uncertain. Germline lookup yields CDR1 DFQATT and CDR2 SNEGSKA (reference sequence). The CDR3 is 14 residues long. V lost 4 bases and J 1 base, leaving 13 bases between the germline ends. The CDR3 is CSAKDPVWNTEAFF. CDR3 bases: TGCAGTGCTAAAGACCCGGTTTGGAACACTGAAGCTTTCTTT.

This clonotype showed up many times. The chain carries TRBV6-1 and TRBJ2-4; TRBD1 aligns across 7 bases. The length of the CDR3 is 13 residues. Trimming removed 6 bases from V and 7 bases from J; junction bases left unmatched: 6. Per the germline V gene, CDR1 is MNHNS and CDR2 is SASEGT. The CDR3 DNA reads as TGTGCCAGCAGGAGGGGGACAGCTAACATTCAGTACTTC. This gives the protein CASRRGTANIQYF.

This clonotype appeared many times. The V call is TRBV28, the J call TRBJ2-6, with D hard to call. Germline values: CDR1 MDHEN, CDR2 SYDVKM. The CDR3 has 14 amino acids. V lost 6 bases and J 0 bases, leaving 6 bases between the germline ends. CDR3 region: CASRDGSGANVLTF. CDR3 nucleotide sequence: TGTGCCAGCAGGGACGGCTCTGGGGCCAACGTCCTGACTTTC.

This clonotype was recorded at least ten times. The chain links TRBV5-4 to TRBJ1-2; TRBD1 matches at 9 bases. Germline assignment: CDR1 SGHNT and CDR2 YYREEE (reference sequence). The V gene end was trimmed by 4 bases and the J gene end by 5 bases; junction bases not matched to a gene: 3. There are 13 residues in the CDR3. Written as DNA, the CDR3 is TGTGCCAGCAGCCGGACAGGGGCTTATGGCTACACCTTC. Protein product: CASSRTGAYGYTF.

This clonotype was found many times. V and J are TRBV28 and TRBJ2-3; 11 bases are shared with TRBD2. The germline gives CDR1 MDHEN, CDR2 SYDVKM. Trimming removed 11 bases from V and 5 bases from J; junction bases left unmatched: 15. This CDR3 contains 16 residues. CDR3: CAASRGSGGAIDTQYF. DNA of the CDR3: TGTGCCGCCTCTAGGGGTAGCGGGGGGGCAATAGATACGCAGTATTTT.

This clonotype was picked up many times. The rearrangement joins TRBV7-7 to TRBJ2-5; perhaps TRBD1 as D (6 bases). The CDR3 sequence is 15 residues long. V was pared by 1 base and J by 2 bases, with 11 bases between. Germline V CDR1 and CDR2: SSHAT, FNYEAQ (reference sequence). The CDR3 sequence: CASSLGGQGQETQYF. The DNA of the CDR3 is TGTGCCAGCAGCTTAGGGGGGCAGGGGCAAGAGACCCAGTACTTC.

In its sample, this clonotype was seen many times. The rearrangement uses TRBV3-1 and TRBJ2-1, with a possible D match to TRBD1 (5 bases). Trimming removed 6 bases from V and 4 bases from J, with 10 bases in between. This CDR3 contains 13 residues. Germline V gene lookup returns CDR1 LGHDT and CDR2 YNNKEL (reference sequence). The CDR3 region has the DNA TGTGCCAGCAGAGGGGCCGGGTACAATGAGCAGTTCTTC. It yields the protein CASRGAGYNEQFF.

The J gene is TRBJ2-7, the V gene TRBV5-1, with 14 positions matching TRBD2. Per germline, CDR1 SGHRS and CDR2 YFSETQ. The CDR3 contains 15 residues. V lost 4 bases to trimming and J lost 7 bases; unmatched junction nucleotides: 7. CDR3 residues: CASSRLAGGPGEQYF. The CDR3 nucleotides are TGCGCCAGCAGCCGACTAGCGGGGGGGCCGGGTGAGCAGTACTTC.

On this clonotype itself: Mismatch with germline at one junction end may stem from a read error. The V call is TRBV6-6, the J call TRBJ1-5; D may be TRBD1 (6 bases). Looked up from germline, CDR1 is MNHNY and CDR2 is SVGAGI (reference sequence). This CDR3 is built from 15 residues. The CDR3 bases are TGTGCAAGCAGCCTGACAGGCCCGAGCAATCAGCCCCAGAATTTT. Translating gives CASSLTGPSNQPQNF.

This clonotype was seen ten or more times. The CDR3 is CASSLAEGHNYEQYF. The CDR3 nucleotides read TGCGCCAGCAGCTTGGCCGAGGGACACAACTACGAGCAGTACTTC. The chain couples TRBV5-1 to TRBJ2-7, with a possible D match to TRBD1 (6 bases). Germline V lookup: CDR1 SGHRS, CDR2 YFSETQ. The V gene lost 0 bases and the J gene lost 3 bases, with 13 bases spanning the gap. The CDR3 runs to 15 residues.

At least ten counts were recorded for this clonotype. The gene calls are TRBV5-1 and TRBJ2-1; D might be TRBD1 or TRBD2, each matching 7 bases. Trimming took off 5 bases at V and 2 bases at J, with 11 bases between the two ends. Germline V gives CDR1 SGHRS, CDR2 YFSETQ. The CDR3 is 14 residues long. The CDR3, as DNA: TGCGCCAGCAGGGGGGGGACAGCCTACAATGAGCAGTTCTTC. This sequence encodes CASRGGTAYNEQFF. Looking up the rest from reference TRBV5-1 and TRBJ2-1 gives the full variable domain: KAGVTQTPRYLIKTRGQQVTLSCSPISGHRSVSWYQQTPGQGLQFLFEYFSETQRNKGNFPGRFSGRQFSNSRSEMNVSTLELGDSALYLCASRGGTAYNEQFFGPGTRLTVL.

The chain combines TRBV28 with TRBJ2-7; 7 bases are a match to TRBD2. From germline, CDR1 is MDHEN and CDR2 SYDVKM. The J segment lost 3 bases and the V segment lost 2 bases, leaving 7 bases of the junction unmatched. This CDR3 is 15 amino acids long. CDR3: CASSLPGEGNYEQYV. In nucleotides, the CDR3 is TGTGCCAGCAGTTTACCCGGGGAGGGCAACTACGAGCAGTACGTC.